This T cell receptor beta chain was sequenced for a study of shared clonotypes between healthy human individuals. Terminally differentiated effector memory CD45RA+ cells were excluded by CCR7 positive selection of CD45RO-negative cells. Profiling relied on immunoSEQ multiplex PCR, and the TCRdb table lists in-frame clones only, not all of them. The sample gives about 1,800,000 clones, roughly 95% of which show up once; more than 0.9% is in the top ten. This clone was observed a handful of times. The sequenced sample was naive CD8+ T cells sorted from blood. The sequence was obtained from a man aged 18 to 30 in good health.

The CDR3 DNA is TGTGCCAGCAGTGAAGCGCAACTTTCACCCCTCCACTTT. Protein sequence: CASSEAQLSPLHF. This chain connects TRBV6-1 to TRBJ1-6, with D uncertain. With 0 bases removed from V and 9 bases from J, the gap between germline ends came to 6 bases. There are 13 residues in the CDR3. Germline-derived CDR1 and CDR2 are MNHNS and SASEGT.